This T cell receptor (beta chain) is drawn from a study of shared clonotypes between healthy human individuals. Findings of the study overall: Naive subsets, compared against memory subsets, generally had larger estimated richness values. The small donor group covered limited genetic and exposure diversity.

Germline CDR1 reads MGHRA; CDR2 reads YSYEKL. Between the trimmed V and J ends, which lost 0 bases and 4 bases, there was a span of 10 bases. CDR3 length: 15 residues. The donors were adults (healthy and HIV-negative) with no recent acute infections or vaccinations. CD4+ cells yielded CD45RA+ naive and CD45RA-negative memory subsets. This clone was observed many times. The target antigen is unknown. The table came from immunoSEQ multiplex PCR; TCRdb's copy has only in-frame clones and leaves some out. The sample includes approximately 700,000 clones, around four fifths of them seen just once. The specimen sequenced was memory CD4+ T cells sorted from blood. The subset denotes: CD45RA-negative fraction. The receptor was isolated from a woman aged 30 to 39 in good health. The gene calls are TRBV4-1 and TRBJ1-5; no clear D gene. The CDR3 region is CASSQDNRANQPQHF. As DNA, the CDR3 is TGCGCCAGCAGCCAAGATAACCGAGCTAATCAGCCCCAGCATTTT.